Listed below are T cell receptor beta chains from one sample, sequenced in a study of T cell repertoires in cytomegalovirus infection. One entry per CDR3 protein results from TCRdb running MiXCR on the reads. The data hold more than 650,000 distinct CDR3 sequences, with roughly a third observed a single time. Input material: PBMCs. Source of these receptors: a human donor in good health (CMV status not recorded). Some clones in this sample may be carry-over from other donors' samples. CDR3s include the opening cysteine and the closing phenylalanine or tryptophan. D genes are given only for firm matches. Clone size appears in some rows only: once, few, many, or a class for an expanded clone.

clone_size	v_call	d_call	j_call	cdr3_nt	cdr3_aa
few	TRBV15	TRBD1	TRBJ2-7	TGTGCCACCAGCAGGCGCAATCCGGGACAGGGGACCCTCGAGCAGTACTTC	CATSRRNPGQGTLEQYF
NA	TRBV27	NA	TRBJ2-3	TGTGCCAGCAGCCCCGCGGCAGGGGAAATCCAAGATACGCAGTATTTT	CASSPAAGEIQDTQYF
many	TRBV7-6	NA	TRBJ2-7	TGTGCCAGCAGCTTAGTACAGGGTGAGAGCGAGCAGTACTTC	CASSLVQGESEQYF
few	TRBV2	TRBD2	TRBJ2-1	TGTGCCAGCAGAGGGACTAGCGGGGCCAATGAGCAGTTCTTC	CASRGTSGANEQFF
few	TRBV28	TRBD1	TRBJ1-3	TGTGCCAGTACAGGGGCGCCTGGAAACACCATATATTTT	CASTGAPGNTIYF
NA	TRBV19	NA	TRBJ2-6	TGTGCCAGTAGTATTAAGGGAACGAACTCTGGGGCCAACGTCCTGACTTTC	CASSIKGTNSGANVLTF
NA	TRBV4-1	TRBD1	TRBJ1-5	TGCGCCAGCAGCCAAGGGTACCCTACAGGGGGCGGTCAGCCCCAGCATTTT	CASSQGYPTGGGQPQHF
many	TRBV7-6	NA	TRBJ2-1	TGTGCCAGCAGCTTACTTCAGGGGGGCTACAATGAGCAGTTCTTC	CASSLLQGGYNEQFF
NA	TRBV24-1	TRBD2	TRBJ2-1	TGTGCCACCAGTGACTCCAGGACTAGCGGGAACGCCAATGAGCAGTTCTTC	CATSDSRTSGNANEQFF
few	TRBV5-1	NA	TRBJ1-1	TGCGCCAGCACCTTCGCTACAGGGAAGGGAACGTGGACTGAAGCTTTCTTT	CASTFATGKGTWTEAFF
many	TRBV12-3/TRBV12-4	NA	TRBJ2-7	TGTGCCAGCAGAGGCCGGTATCCCTACGAGCAGTACTTC	CASRGRYPYEQYF
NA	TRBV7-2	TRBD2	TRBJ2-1	TGTGCCAGCAGCTCCTATTCGGGACTAGCGGGAGTCCGAGACTACAATGAGCAGTTCTTC	CASSSYSGLAGVRDYNEQFF
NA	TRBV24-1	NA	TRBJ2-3	TGTGCCACCAGTGAGGAAACAGGGTTAGATACGCAGTATTTT	CATSEETGLDTQYF
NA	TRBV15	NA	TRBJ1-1	TGTGCCACCAGCATAAGCCCAGACAACACTGAAGCTTTCTTT	CATSISPDNTEAFF
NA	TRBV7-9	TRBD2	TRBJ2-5	TGTGCCAGCAGCCGACTAGCGGACCGGGAGACCCAGTACTTC	CASSRLADRETQYF
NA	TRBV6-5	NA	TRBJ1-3	TGTGCCAGCTCCTCACGAGGAGGGGCAGGGGTGATCGGAAACACCATATATTTT	CASSSRGGAGVIGNTIYF
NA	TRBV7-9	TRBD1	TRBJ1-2	TGTGCCAGCAGCAGGACACAGGGGGCTTCCTATGGCTACACCTTC	CASSRTQGASYGYTF
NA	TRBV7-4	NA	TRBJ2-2	TGTGCCAGCAGCCTCCGGGACCGGGAAGCCGGGGAGCTGTTTTTT	CASSLRDREAGELFF
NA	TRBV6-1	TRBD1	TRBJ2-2	TGTGCCAGCAGTCCCAACGGACAGGGCCGAAAGCTCGGGGAGCTGTTTTTT	CASSPNGQGRKLGELFF
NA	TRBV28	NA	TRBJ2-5	TGTGCCAGCAGTTTACGGGGGTGGCAAGAGACCCAGTACTTC	CASSLRGWQETQYF
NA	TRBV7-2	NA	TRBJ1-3	TGTGCCAGCAGCTTACGGGCAGAAGCTGGAAACACCATATATTTT	CASSLRAEAGNTIYF
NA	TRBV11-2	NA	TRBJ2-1	TGTGCCAGCAGCTTACTACGGCGGGATGAGCAGTTCTTC	CASSLLRRDEQFF
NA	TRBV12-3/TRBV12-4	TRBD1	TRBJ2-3	TGTGCCAGCAGTTCACAGGGGGATGGAGATACGCAGTATTTT	CASSSQGDGDTQYF
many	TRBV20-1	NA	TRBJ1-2	TGCAGTGCTAGGGGAAGCACAGTCCCCTACTATGGCTACACCTTC	CSARGSTVPYYGYTF
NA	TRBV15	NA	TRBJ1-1	TGTGCCACCGCCGTGGGGAACACTGAAGCTTTCTTT	CATAVGNTEAFF
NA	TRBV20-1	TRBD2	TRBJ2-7	TGCAGTGCTAGAGAGCGTCGTGGACTAGCGGGAGGGCGTATCTTCGAGCAGTACTTC	CSARERRGLAGGRIFEQYF
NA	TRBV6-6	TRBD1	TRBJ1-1	TGTGCCAGCAGCTGGACAGGGTCTTCGGTCACTGAAGCTTTCTTT	CASSWTGSSVTEAFF
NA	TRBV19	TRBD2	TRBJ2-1	TGTGCCAGTAGTATGGGGATCACTAGCGGGGCAAGCAATGAGCAGTTATTC	CASSMGITSGASNEQLF
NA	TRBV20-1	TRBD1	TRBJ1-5	TGCAGTGCCGTTGACAGGGAAGATCAGCCCCAGCATTTT	CSAVDREDQPQHF